Listed below are T cell receptor beta chains from one sample, sequenced in a study of blood T cell repertoires in COVID-19. Method: immunoSEQ multiplex PCR; TCRdb's copy keeps in-frame clones and lacks some. The table records 330,000 or so clones, more than 70% of them present only once. What was sequenced was PBMCs or T cells enriched from blood (not recorded which). The receptors here all came from a woman in her 30s who had been exposed to COVID-19. Both conserved end residues are part of each CDR3. D genes are given only for firm matches. Clone size is stated in some rows and not others, as once, few, many or a class when expanded.

abundance: -; d_gene: TRBD1; j_gene: TRBJ1-4; len: 13; v_gene: TRBV27; CDR3aa: CASSDREGEKLFF; CDR3nt: TGTGCCAGCTCGGACAGGGAGGGAGAAAAACTGTTTTTT
abundance: -; d_gene: TRBD2; j_gene: TRBJ2-1; len: 17; v_gene: TRBV5-1; CDR3aa: CASSNKTSGISYNEQFF; CDR3nt: TGCGCCAGCAGCAATAAGACTAGCGGGATCTCCTACAATGAGCAGTTCTTC
abundance: -; d_gene: -; j_gene: TRBJ2-7; len: 14; v_gene: TRBV28; CDR3aa: CASRLRVGYYEQYF; CDR3nt: TGTGCCAGCAGACTCAGGGTTGGGTACTACGAGCAGTACTTC
abundance: -; d_gene: TRBD1; j_gene: TRBJ2-1; len: 19; v_gene: TRBV3-1/TRBV3-2; CDR3aa: CASSQEGSRGGPRDNEQFF; CDR3nt: TGTGCCAGCAGCCAAGAGGGCTCGCGAGGGGGCCCTAGGGACAATGAGCAGTTCTTC
abundance: -; d_gene: -; j_gene: TRBJ2-3; len: 11; v_gene: TRBV29-1; CDR3aa: CSVDYSDTQYF; CDR3nt: TGCAGCGTTGATTACTCAGATACGCAGTATTTT
abundance: -; d_gene: -; j_gene: TRBJ1-6; len: 15; v_gene: TRBV7-9; CDR3aa: CASSLGREYNSPLHF; CDR3nt: TGTGCCAGCAGCTTAGGCCGGGAGTATAATTCACCCCTCCACTTT
abundance: once; d_gene: TRBD1; j_gene: TRBJ1-6; len: 17; v_gene: TRBV7-8; CDR3aa: CASSRIRNRGDDSPLHF; CDR3nt: TGTGCCAGCAGCCGCATCCGAAACAGGGGGGACGATTCACCCCTCCACTTT
abundance: -; d_gene: -; j_gene: TRBJ1-3; len: 18; v_gene: TRBV9; CDR3aa: CASSVGAPDMISGNTIYF; CDR3nt: TGTGCCAGCAGCGTAGGGGCACCGGACATGATCTCTGGAAACACCATATATTTT
abundance: -; d_gene: TRBD1; j_gene: TRBJ2-3; len: 16; v_gene: TRBV6-5; CDR3aa: CASSYSGQRTPDTQYF; CDR3nt: TGTGCCAGCAGTTACTCGGGACAGAGAACGCCAGATACGCAGTATTTT
abundance: -; d_gene: -; j_gene: TRBJ1-2; len: 13; v_gene: TRBV2; CDR3aa: CASRGTSFYGYTF; CDR3nt: TGTGCCAGCAGAGGGACATCTTTTTATGGCTACACCTTC
abundance: once; d_gene: -; j_gene: TRBJ1-5; len: 13; v_gene: TRBV6-1; CDR3aa: CASSEVRDQPQHF; CDR3nt: TGTGCCAGCAGTGAAGTCCGGGATCAGCCCCAGCATTTT
abundance: -; d_gene: -; j_gene: TRBJ1-1; len: 14; v_gene: TRBV11-3; CDR3aa: CASSLQGQNTEAFF; CDR3nt: TGTGCCAGCAGCTTACAGGGGCAAAACACTGAAGCTTTCTTT
abundance: -; d_gene: -; j_gene: TRBJ1-6; len: 15; v_gene: TRBV7-2; CDR3aa: CASSLTEGLNSPLHF; CDR3nt: TGTGCCAGCAGTTTAACCGAGGGCCTTAATTCACCCCTCCACTTT
abundance: -; d_gene: TRBD1; j_gene: TRBJ2-5; len: 15; v_gene: TRBV5-1; CDR3aa: CASSLVGQGQETQYF; CDR3nt: TGCGCCAGCAGCTTGGTGGGACAGGGCCAAGAGACCCAGTACTTC
abundance: -; d_gene: TRBD1; j_gene: TRBJ1-5; len: 17; v_gene: TRBV27; CDR3aa: CASSPRDRGLGNQPQHF; CDR3nt: TGTGCCAGCAGTCCTAGGGACAGGGGATTAGGCAATCAGCCCCAGCATTTT
abundance: -; d_gene: -; j_gene: TRBJ1-5; len: 14; v_gene: TRBV18; CDR3aa: CASSPRAENQPQHF; CDR3nt: TGTGCCAGCTCACCACGGGCAGAAAATCAGCCCCAGCATTTT
abundance: -; d_gene: -; j_gene: TRBJ1-1; len: 13; v_gene: TRBV12-3/TRBV12-4; CDR3aa: CASRGSGSTEAFF; CDR3nt: TGTGCCAGCAGGGGGAGTGGCTCCACTGAAGCTTTCTTT